A selection of T cell receptor beta chains follows, all from one sample in a study of blood T cell repertoires in COVID-19. TCRdb's table, derived via immunoSEQ multiplex PCR, lists solely in-frame clones and lacks some. The data hold around 300,000 clones, with over 75% observed a single time. The specimen was peripheral blood. These TCRs come from a man in his late teens or twenties with active or convalescent COVID-19. The CDR3 runs from the conserved cysteine through the conserved F or W.

V gene	J gene	CDR3 protein
TRBV5-6	TRBJ2-2	CASSHTTSWIGELFF
TRBV13	TRBJ2-1	CASSLPSGGSNEQFF
TRBV19	TRBJ2-2	CASSIGGELFF
TRBV19	TRBJ1-2	CASTLTEGYGYTF
TRBV7-3	TRBJ2-7	CASSLRADSYEQYF
TRBV29-1	TRBJ1-1	CSVSPRAETEAFF
TRBV14	TRBJ1-3	CASSHWRVDTIYF
TRBV10-3	TRBJ1-4	CAISETGNEKLFF
TRBV25-1	TRBJ1-6	CATGGGTANSPLHF
TRBV21-1	TRBJ2-7	CASSKALLRTRILYEQYF
TRBV7-2	TRBJ1-5	CASTGQVGQPQHF
TRBV29-1	TRBJ2-7	CSVERFDYEQYF
TRBV3-1/TRBV3-2	TRBJ2-2	CASSPTGTGGLLFF
TRBV7-6	TRBJ2-1	CASSRQSRGDNEQFF
TRBV11-3	TRBJ2-2	CASSPQLAGELFF
TRBV18	TRBJ1-1	CASSQGQKGTEAFF
TRBV20-1	TRBJ1-2	CSARGATNTF
TRBV7-8	TRBJ1-2	CASSPRDGPLYGYTF
TRBV21-1	TRBJ2-5	CASSKLKFDRHQETQYF
TRBV19	TRBJ1-1	CASSKSDTSYTEAFF
TRBV7-9	TRBJ2-7	CASTRDRREQYF
TRBV19	TRBJ2-1	CASSIGTGGWNEQFF
TRBV13	TRBJ1-1	CASSSTKTTDSSNTEAFF
TRBV7-9	TRBJ1-3	CASSLSTGLNTIYF
TRBV24-1	TRBJ2-1	CATSDSQGRFSNEQFF
TRBV9	TRBJ2-3	CASSAQGAVTDTQYF
TRBV12-5	TRBJ2-7	CASGLFVWPGAYEQYF
TRBV6-5	TRBJ1-2	CASILDSNYGYTF
TRBV5-1	TRBJ2-1	CASGGLAGSSYNEQFF
TRBV9	TRBJ1-4	CASSATADPGTGGPTNEKLFF
TRBV7-7	TRBJ2-3	CASSLASGGRGSTDTQYF
TRBV13	TRBJ1-1	CASSMSGGAEAFF
TRBV5-1	TRBJ1-1	CASSLGRDTEAFF